These 30 T cell receptor beta chains were all obtained from the same sample, sequenced in a study of breast tumors, draining lymph nodes, adjacent tissues (dated by TCRdb to about 2016). The protocol used for the library was multiplex PCR. TCRdb names Illumina HiSeq 2000 as the instrument used. TCRdb trimmed the raw reads at Q25, called clones with MiXCR and kept productive beta chains. Each entry is one CDR3 protein sequence, shown with its most common DNA and genes. This sample is represented by about 220,000 distinct CDR3 sequences; less than 35% of them were singletons. The ten most abundant clones make up 3% to 4.5% of the sample. The lymph node samples were taken from the axillary draining lymph nodes of breast cancer patients. The sequencing input was axillary lymph node tissue. These receptors came from a female donor with breast cancer. Some clones in this sample may be carry-over from other donors' samples.

The V call is TRBV3-1, the J call TRBJ2-3; 7 bases map to TRBD2. The CDR3 totals 17 residues. Germline CDR1 and CDR2: LGHDT and YNNKEL (reference sequence). Germline trimming cut 4 bases from V and 0 bases from J; bases unmatched to any gene: 10. The CDR3 loop is CASSLQGAGLSTDTQYF. The CDR3 coding sequence is TGTGCCAGCAGCCTTCAAGGAGCGGGGCTTAGCACAGATACGCAGTATTTT.

V usage is TRBV11-2 and J usage is TRBJ2-5, with 8 bases matching TRBD2. Trimming at V came to 5 bases and at J to 5 bases, leaving 10 bases not matched to a gene. The germline V gene has CDR1 SGHAT and CDR2 FQNNGV. This CDR3 has 15 residues. The CDR3 bases are TGTGCCAGCAGCCCGGGACCGGGGGGGGTGGAGACCCAGTACTTC. Translation: CASSPGPGGVETQYF.

This clonotype was seen repeatedly, ten times or more. The genes are TRBV10-3 and TRBJ2-3; TRBD1 might be the D (5 bases). The germline V gene encodes CDR1 ENHRY and CDR2 SYGVKD. The CDR3 is made up of 14 amino acids. V was clipped by 3 bases and J by 4 bases, with 11 bases between them. CDR3 in amino acids: CAISDTGVADTQYF. DNA for the CDR3: TGTGCCATCAGTGACACAGGCGTTGCAGATACGCAGTATTTT.

The rearrangement joins TRBV7-9 to TRBJ2-1, with TRBD2 matching 12 bases. Germline-derived CDR1 and CDR2 are SEHNR and FQNEAQ (reference sequence). CDR3 length: 15 residues. Trimming at V came to 8 bases and at J to 6 bases, leaving 8 bases not matched to a gene. The CDR3 nucleotides read TGTGCCAGCTCCATGACTAGCGGGAGCCTCAATGAGCAGTTCTTC. It codes for CASSMTSGSLNEQFF.

For this clonotype: The CDR3 does not close with the conserved phenylalanine or tryptophan, likely indicating a read error. No DNA is shown, since the ends of the CDR3 on it are uncertain; the CDR3 is the one TCRdb lists. V and J are TRBV28 and TRBJ2-6. The CDR3 sequence runs 8 residues, both termini included. Germline assignment: CDR1 MDHEN and CDR2 SYDVKM. The CDR3 spells CASSLSHT.

This clonotype was counted a few times. This may be a read error: a much more frequent sequence differs by one nucleotide. The gene calls are TRBV20-1 and TRBJ1-3; TRBD1 matches at 8 bases. The CDR3 runs to 15 residues. Germline V gene data show CDR1 as DFQATT and CDR2 as SNEGSKA (reference sequence). Here the CDR3 reads CSASQGANSANTIYF. The DNA for the CDR3 is TGCAGTGCTAGTCAGGGGGCGAATTCTGCAAACACCATATATTTT.

The CDR3 nucleotides read TGTGCCAGCAGCGCGCAGGGAGCAAGTTTGAATGAAAAACTGTTTTTT. Residues: CASSAQGASLNEKLFF. V is TRBV2 and J is TRBJ1-4; possible D gene TRBD1, 5 bases. This CDR3 is 16 amino acids long. CDR1 and CDR2 from the germline V gene are SNHLY and FYNNEI. V lost 6 bases and J lost 5, with 19 bases in between.

The chain has TRBV7-8 and TRBJ1-4; the D gene is possibly TRBD1 (6 bases). The germline CDR1 and CDR2 sequences are SGHVS and FQNEAQ. V was clipped by 4 bases and J by 5 bases, with 17 bases between them. The CDR3 length is 16 residues. This CDR3 reads CASSSDRRSYNEKLFF. In DNA form, the CDR3 reads TGTGCCAGCAGCTCGGACAGACGCTCCTACAATGAAAAACTGTTTTTT.

This clonotype occurred a few times. The rearrangement uses TRBV20-1 and TRBJ1-3; 7 nucleotides agree with TRBD1. Germline V gene sequence: CDR1 DFQATT, CDR2 SNEGSKA (reference sequence). There are 16 residues in the CDR3. Losses at the gene ends were 1 base for V and 2 bases for J; bases not matched to a gene: 8. CDR3 in amino acids: CSARAPDREAGNTIYF. Written as DNA, the CDR3 is TGCAGTGCTAGAGCCCCTGACAGGGAAGCTGGAAACACCATATATTTT.

This clonotype has at least ten counts. The chain joins TRBV11-3 to TRBJ2-1; 7 positions agree with TRBD1. The V gene end was trimmed by 10 bases and the J gene end by 0 bases; junction bases not matched to a gene: 6. The CDR3 runs to 14 residues. The V gene's germline CDR1 is SGHNT and CDR2 YENEEA. CDR3 amino acids: CATDRGPSYNEQFF. The CDR3 nucleotides are TGTGCCACTGATAGGGGGCCCTCCTACAATGAGCAGTTCTTC.

Comment on this clonotype: Since the CDR3 does not end with the conserved phenylalanine or tryptophan, this likely comes from a read error. It is unclear where the CDR3 begins or ends on the DNA, so no DNA is shown, and the CDR3 is as TCRdb lists it. V is TRBV20-1 and J is TRBJ2-2. CDR1 DFQATT and CDR2 SNEGSKA come from the germline V gene (reference sequence). Termini included, the CDR3 measures 14 amino acids. The CDR3 is CSARDRANTGELMS.

This clonotype was seen a handful of times. The V call is TRBV28, the J call TRBJ1-4; 11 bases fit TRBD1. This CDR3 is built from 14 residues. Germline lookup yields CDR1 MDHEN and CDR2 SYDVKM. V lost 5 bases to trimming and J lost 7 bases; unmatched junction nucleotides: 3. Written as DNA, the CDR3 is TGTGCCAGCAGTGCCGGACAGGGGGCTGAAAAACTGTTTTTT. Translation gives CASSAGQGAEKLFF. The whole variable domain, remainder taken from reference TRBV28 and TRBJ1-4, is DVKVTQSSRYLVKRTGEKVFLECVQDMDHENMFWYRQDPGLGLRLIYFSYDVKMKEKGDIPEGYSVSREKKERFSLILESASTNQTSMYLCASSAGQGAEKLFFGSGTQLSVL.

Ten or more counts support this clonotype. The chain is built from TRBV10-3 and TRBJ1-2; D unclear. This CDR3 has 14 residues. Germline V gene lookup returns CDR1 ENHRY and CDR2 SYGVKD. The germline V and J ends were trimmed by 5 bases and 8 bases, with 18 bases remaining between them. The CDR3 sequence is CAISSSAVEGGYTF. As DNA, the CDR3 is TGTGCCATCAGTAGTTCGGCCGTCGAAGGGGGCTACACCTTC.

This clonotype was seen many times. The V gene is TRBV11-2, the J gene TRBJ2-5; TRBD2 matches 14 bases. The CDR3 sequence is 15 residues long. V lost 5 bases, J lost 7 bases, and 6 bases stayed unmatched. Germline V lookup: CDR1 SGHAT, CDR2 FQNNGV. The CDR3 region is CASSPMTSGGATQYF. The CDR3 nucleotides read TGTGCCAGCAGCCCTATGACTAGCGGGGGGGCGACCCAGTACTTC.

At least ten counts were recorded for this clonotype. The chain carries TRBV7-9 and TRBJ1-2; 9 nucleotides match TRBD1. Germline CDR1 and CDR2: SEHNR and FQNEAQ (reference sequence). Losses at the gene ends were 3 bases for V and 3 bases for J; bases not matched to a gene: 8. The CDR3 length is 16 residues. CDR3 coding DNA: TGTGCCAGCAGCTTGGGGGGACAGGGCGCGGACTATGGCTACACCTTC. Translated: CASSLGGQGADYGYTF.

This clonotype was recorded many times. CDR3 region: CASSQSKGGETQYF. The CDR3 coding sequence is TGTGCCAGCTCACAATCGAAGGGAGGGGAGACCCAGTACTTC. This sequence joins TRBV18 and TRBJ2-5, with 7 bases fitting TRBD2. The J segment lost 5 bases and the V segment lost 4 bases, leaving 7 bases of the junction unmatched. The CDR3 has 14 amino acids. Germline-derived CDR1 and CDR2 are KGHSH and LQKENI.

Ten or more counts support this clonotype. This chain joins TRBV19 and TRBJ2-7; weak D call: TRBD2 (7 bases). The CDR3 loop spans 14 amino acids. V was shortened by 6 bases and J by 6 bases, with 18 bases between the two germline ends. The germline CDR1 and CDR2 sequences are LNHDA and SQIVND (reference sequence). CDR3: CASRRGRLVFEQYF. CDR3 DNA: TGTGCCAGTAGGCGGGGGCGGCTGGTGTTCGAGCAGTACTTC.

The chain couples TRBV2 to TRBJ1-2, with D possibly being TRBD1 (5 bases). The CDR3 has 14 residues. The germline V and J ends were trimmed by 1 base and 7 bases, with 13 bases remaining between them. Germline CDR1 reads SNHLY; CDR2 reads FYNNEI. The DNA for the CDR3 is TGTGCCAGCAGTGAAGTTCGGGGCGCCTTTGGCTACACCTTC. Translating gives CASSEVRGAFGYTF.

The CDR3 spells CASSDLDNEQFF. DNA of the CDR3: TGTGCCAGCAGCGACTTGGACAATGAGCAGTTCTTC. This chain links TRBV5-4 with TRBJ2-1; no definite D call. Trimming took off 4 bases at V and 5 bases at J, with 7 bases between the two ends. This CDR3 contains 12 residues. The germline CDR1 and CDR2 sequences are SGHNT and YYREEE (reference sequence).

This clonotype was seen ten or more times. The rearrangement links TRBV18 to TRBJ2-5; 9 positions agree with TRBD1. The V and J ends lost 3 bases and 1 base, in that order; junction bases with no gene match: 6. Germline V CDR1 and CDR2: KGHSH, LQKENI. CDR3 length: 16 residues. Here the CDR3 reads CASSPTGTGFQETQYF. CDR3 coding DNA: TGTGCCAGCTCACCGACCGGGACAGGGTTCCAAGAGACCCAGTACTTC.

The chain couples TRBV7-9 to TRBJ2-2, with D possibly matching TRBD1 (6 bases). V was shortened by 4 bases and J by 7 bases, with 7 bases between the two germline ends. The CDR3 spans 12 residues. Looked up from germline, CDR1 is SEHNR and CDR2 is FQNEAQ (reference sequence). The CDR3 coding sequence is TGTGCCAGCAGCTCGGACAGCGGGGAGCTGTTTTTT. Its translation: CASSSDSGELFF.

In this sample, this clonotype turned up many times. The rearrangement uses TRBV20-1 and TRBJ2-2, with D perhaps matching TRBD2 (6 bases). Trimming stripped 5 bases from V and 6 bases from J, with 13 bases between. The CDR3 spans 13 residues. Germline CDR1 is DFQATT and CDR2 is SNEGSKA (reference sequence). This chain's CDR3 is CSAWDSIAGELFF. DNA of the CDR3: TGCAGTGCTTGGGACTCCATCGCCGGGGAGCTGTTTTTT.

Comments on this clonotype: Compared with germline, one end of the junction differs, possibly owing to a read error. The V call is TRBV24-1, the J call TRBJ1-3; perhaps TRBD1 as D (6 bases). The CDR3 is 14 residues long. Germline V CDR1 and CDR2: KGHDR, SFDVKD. In DNA, the CDR3 is TGCGCCACCAGCGCTTCAGGGGCTGGAAACACCATATATTTT. Translated: CATSASGAGNTIYF.

This clonotype was counted at least ten times. This chain links TRBV29-1 with TRBJ2-3, with 8 bases aligning to TRBD2. CDR3 length equals 15 residues. Trimming took 4 bases from V and 1 from J; bases not matched to a gene: 7. Germline CDR1 SQVTM, CDR2 ANQGSEA. CDR3 amino acids: CSVVPSGSGTDTQYF. DNA for the CDR3: TGCAGCGTTGTCCCCAGCGGGAGTGGCACAGATACGCAGTATTTT.

Concerning this clonotype: One end of the junction varies from germline; a read error may be responsible. This sequence joins TRBV19 and TRBJ2-5, with 9 positions matching TRBD2. CDR3 size: 16 residues. Germline CDR1 LNHDA, CDR2 SQIVND (reference sequence). CDR3 in DNA: TGTGCCAGTGGTATAAGGTTAGCGGGGGCCCAAGAGGCCCAATACTTC. It codes for CASGIRLAGAQEAQYF.

Details on this clonotype: This may be a read error: a much more frequent sequence differs by one nucleotide. Without the conserved terminal phenylalanine or tryptophan, this CDR3 likely stems from a read error. The rearrangement joins TRBV5-1 to TRBJ2-5; D gene ambiguous. V lost 0 bases and J 5 bases, leaving 11 bases between the germline ends. CDR1 SGHRS and CDR2 YFSETQ come from the germline V gene. The CDR3 covers 14 residues. The CDR3 nucleotides are TGCGCCAGCAGCTTGGTAGGCGAAGGGGAGACCCAGTACTCC. This codes for CASSLVGEGETQYS.

This chain uses TRBV19 with TRBJ2-2; 8 bases fit TRBD1. In germline, CDR1 is LNHDA, CDR2 SQIVND (reference sequence). CDR3 size: 16 residues. The V gene end was trimmed by 4 bases and the J gene end by 2 bases; junction bases not matched to a gene: 6. The CDR3 reads CASSRGQGLNTGELFF. The CDR3 DNA reads TGTGCCAGTAGTAGAGGACAGGGACTTAACACCGGGGAGCTGTTTTTT.

About this clonotype itself: A read error is possible here, since a much larger clone lies one base away. CDR3 sequence: CASSAGAWGNQPQHF. The DNA for the CDR3 is TGTGCCAGCAGCGCGGGGGCGTGGGGAAATCAGCCCCAGCATTTT. The chain is built from TRBV7-8 and TRBJ1-5; D perhaps matches TRBD1 (6 bases). CDR1 is SGHVS and CDR2 is FQNEAQ in the germline V gene. This CDR3 spans 15 amino acids. V lost 5 bases to trimming and J lost 4 bases, with 15 bases between them.

On this clonotype itself: At one of its ends the junction is not consistent with the germline gene, which may arise from a read error. V is TRBV24-1 and J is TRBJ2-7; tentatively, D is TRBD1 (5 bases). The CDR3 totals 15 residues. Germline loops: CDR1 KGHDR, CDR2 SFDVKD. The CDR3 sequence is CATSEGAGRDDEQCF. The CDR3 bases are TGTGCCACCAGTGAAGGGGCAGGGCGAGACGACGAGCAGTGCTTC.

The genes are TRBV10-2 and TRBJ2-2; D remains unclear. The CDR3 runs 15 residues. The germline V gene has CDR1 WSHSY and CDR2 SAAADI. V was cut by 7 bases and J by 5 bases, with 17 bases left in between. The CDR3 spells CASTPGLPRTGELFF. The CDR3 bases are TGCGCCAGCACCCCCGGCCTACCGAGGACCGGGGAGCTGTTTTTT.